Included here is one TCR beta chain sequence, with context. The sample originates from a study of control samples from healthy donors and cancer patients. V shed 5 bases and J shed 3 bases, with 7 bases lying between them. The CDR3 length is 11 residues. In germline, CDR1 is DFQATT, CDR2 SNEGSKA (reference sequence). Clones were read by immunoSEQ multiplex PCR, and TCRdb kept only the in-frame ones, dropping some. Of about 160,000 clones in the sample, roughly 95% were seen once. The rearrangement uses TRBV20-1 and TRBJ1-2; maybe TRBD1 (5 bases). The sequenced material came from blood. This sequence was found in a woman in her 30s in good health. CDR3 nucleotide sequence: TGCAGTGCTGGGGCTCACTATGGCTACACCTTC. Protein product: CSAGAHYGYTF.